This T cell receptor beta chain was sequenced for a study of post-analysis software for immune sequencing data (dated by TCRdb to the mid-2010s). Notes on the research overall: Disease courses on record covered relapsing-remitting, secondary progressive and progressive-relapsing multiple sclerosis, though some patients had no subtype annotation. The multiple sclerosis patient repertoires were compared with ten to eleven previously published healthy control repertoires from donors aged about 6 to 26 years. A subset of samples was prepared in parallel using single-end sample barcoding, then pooled and co-amplified after Illumina adapter ligation. Overall study results and their limits: The control group was slightly older than the multiple sclerosis patient group. Compared with controls, multiple sclerosis patients had significantly lower normalized Chao1 diversity, a finding suggesting substantial peripheral T-cell clonal expansion. Strong co-clustering of samples prepared in the same batch was shown by direct clustering with F measure, prompting a batch-effect correction.

Of note for this clonotype: The target of this receptor is not known. The input lacks base qualities; no much larger clone sits a single base away.

To demonstrate the VDJtools post-analysis software, TCR beta repertoires were profiled from the peripheral blood of over ten young patients with multiple sclerosis. The multiple sclerosis patients were children and adolescents between roughly 6 and 16 years of age. The library was obtained by PCR. The sequencer listed for this sample is Illumina HiSeq 2500. To reduce PCR and sequencing biases, unique molecular identifiers were built into the TCR beta cDNA libraries. Some 500,000 cDNA molecules were obtained for every 1 to 10 million input T cells, so each molecule roughly corresponded to one T cell. Patient libraries were prepared and sequenced with the same protocol used for the earlier healthy control dataset. Samples belonging to the same batch were prepared together, multiplexed and sequenced on a shared HiSeq lane. On the study's bioinformatics: Raw barcoded reads were processed with MIGEC, discarding single-read molecular identifier groups before consensus assembly and CDR3 extraction. VDJtools was used for post-analysis of the clonotype tables, with diversity normalized by down-sampling every dataset to the smallest sample size. To correct batch-related cross-sample contamination, repertoire overlap clustering matched CDR3 amino acid sequences but not nucleotide sequences. Starting from the raw public reads, TCRdb applied fastp trimming at Q25, assembled clones with MiXCR and retained in-frame beta chains. Rows are combined by CDR3 protein, so each entry shows the most common genes and DNA. The V and J calls were not made by the authors but by TCRdb's processing. In all, the sample holds more than 350,000 distinct CDR3 sequences, and 39% of those were seen once. The ten top clones hold roughly 8.2% of the sample.

The source of this sequence is a girl under 10 years old with multiple sclerosis. Sequencing input: blood.

The CDR3: CASSLGPVYEQYF. The nucleotides read TGTGCCAGCAGCTTAGGGCCAGTCTACGAGCAGTACTTC. The chain was built from TRBV7-2 and TRBJ2-4; a confident D gene designation cannot be given. The DNA end is a closer match to TRBJ2-7, so the J assignment may be wrong. The CDR3 sequence holds 13 residues, the cysteine and phenylalanine included. Just the 39-base CDR3 DNA is kept, in frame starting at base 1. Reading the germline V gene gives CDR1 SGHTA and CDR2 FQGNSA.